This TCR beta chain originates from a study of blood T cell repertoires in COVID-19. Study background: Samples of COVID-19 (acute and convalescent) were obtained from the United States, Italy and Spain. From T cells, B-cell-depleted T cells, or PBMCs came the material, which was cDNA or gDNA.

V shed 2 bases and J shed 12 bases, with 17 bases lying between them. This CDR3 spans 13 amino acids. The germline CDR1 and CDR2 sequences are SQVTM and ANQGSEA. In the authors' methods: Estimates of nucleated cell counts were drawn from the amplification of reference gene primers. Generated by immunoSEQ multiplex PCR, the TCRdb table keeps only in-frame clones and is missing some. V, J and clone size reflect that table, while D and trimming were determined from the DNA. The table includes 200,000 to 300,000 clones, 86% detected once. Sequences were obtained from peripheral blood. The V and J genes are TRBV29-1 and TRBJ2-1, with TRBD2 as a possible D gene (5 bases). The TCR originated in a man younger than 40 with active or convalescent COVID-19. The chain's CDR3 is CSVEKAGNDVQFF. DNA for the CDR3: TGCAGCGTTGAAAAGGCCGGGAACGACGTGCAGTTCTTC.